This T cell receptor beta chain was obtained from a study of early T cells in non-severe SARS-CoV-2 infection. General study findings and limits: The VDJdb matching leaned toward anti-spike CD8 responses and overlooked private and CD4 specificities.

TCRdb reprocessed the 5' RACE reads via MiXCR and lists one record per CDR3 protein. The sample gives about 50,000 distinct CDR3 sequences, roughly an eighth of which show up once; approximately 10% is in the top ten. This clonotype was picked up many times. Its specificity is unknown. This CDR3 region has 13 residues. V gave up 7 bases and J gave up 5 bases, with 14 bases separating them. The germline V gene has CDR1 MNHNS and CDR2 SASEGT. Sample: whole blood. This clonotype was sampled from an adult who was a healthcare worker with PCR-confirmed SARS-CoV-2 infection or an uninfected control (not recorded which). This chain uses TRBV6-1 with TRBJ1-1; D possibly corresponds to TRBD1 (5 bases). The CDR3 loop is CASNYLGATEAFF. Here the CDR3 DNA reads TGTGCCAGCAATTATCTCGGGGCGACTGAAGCTTTCTTT.